The entry below gives a single T cell receptor (beta chain) sequence along with its context. V lost 3 bases to trimming and J lost 5 bases, with 12 bases between them. The CDR3 is 14 amino acids. Germline V lookup: CDR1 SGHRS, CDR2 YFSETQ. Libraries were prepared by immunoSEQ multiplex PCR; TCRdb keeps only in-frame clonotypes and omits some of them. There are about 100,000 clones in the sample; 85% to 95% occur only once, and 1% to 1.5% lies in the top ten. This record comes from a study of T cell changes during pregnancy in multiple sclerosis. The rearrangement links TRBV5-1 to TRBJ2-1, with D perhaps matching TRBD1 (5 bases). This clonotype originated in a female donor with multiple sclerosis, enrolled in a pregnancy study. The sequenced sample was peripheral blood, obtained in the second trimester of pregnancy. The CDR3 nucleotides read TGCGCCAGCAGCTACCTAGACAGAAACAATGAGCAGTTCTTC. Protein: CASSYLDRNNEQFF. Full variable domain (remainder filled in from reference TRBV5-1 and TRBJ2-1): KAGVTQTPRYLIKTRGQQVTLSCSPISGHRSVSWYQQTPGQGLQFLFEYFSETQRNKGNFPGRFSGRQFSNSRSEMNVSTLELGDSALYLCASSYLDRNNEQFFGPGTRLTVL.